The 12 T cell receptor beta chains below were found in one sample sequenced in a study of cytomegalovirus exposure and HLA in healthy donors. PCR primers comprised 60 Vbeta and 13 Jbeta primers. Clones were read by immunoSEQ multiplex PCR, and TCRdb kept only the in-frame ones, dropping some. The repertoire shows 150,000 to 250,000 clones; the top ten hold approximately 0.74%. Sequencing was carried out using PBMCs. These receptors were taken from a boy between 10 and 17 years old in good health and CMV-seronegative.

This rearrangement joins TRBV5-4 to TRBJ2-5, with 7 bases aligning to TRBD2. V shed 3 bases and J 3 bases; nucleotides not matched to a gene: 8. The germline V gene encodes CDR1 SGHNT and CDR2 YYREEE (reference sequence). This CDR3 has 15 amino acids. In DNA form, the CDR3 reads TGTGCCAGCAGCTCGCGACTAGCTGGGGAAGAGACCCAGTACTTC. It yields the protein CASSSRLAGEETQYF.

The chain is built from TRBV5-1 and TRBJ2-5, with D possibly matching TRBD2 (5 bases). Germline CDR1 reads SGHRS; CDR2 reads YFSETQ. The CDR3 runs to 14 residues. V was cut by 6 bases and J by 4 bases, with 16 bases left in between. The CDR3, as DNA: TGCGCCAGCACCTCATCACCCGGGGTAGAGACCCAGTACTTC. This sequence encodes CASTSSPGVETQYF.

The chain is built from TRBV5-1 and TRBJ1-6; 7 bases agree with TRBD1. The ends lost 4 bases at V and 7 bases at J; junction bases unmatched: 8. Germline loops: CDR1 SGHRS, CDR2 YFSETQ. This CDR3 contains 15 residues. The CDR3 spells CASSPLAGQNSPLHF. The CDR3 bases are TGCGCCAGCAGCCCCCTAGCGGGACAGAATTCACCCCTCCACTTT.

V gene TRBV27 combines with J gene TRBJ1-1; D call uncertain. CDR1 MNHEY and CDR2 SMNVEV come from the germline V gene (reference sequence). Trimming removed 3 bases from V and 2 bases from J, with 10 bases in between. This CDR3 comprises 14 residues. CDR3 bases: TGTGCCAGCAGTTTGTACGACATAAACACTGAAGCTTTCTTT. Amino acids: CASSLYDINTEAFF.

On this clone: Because the CDR3 is missing its conserved closing phenylalanine or tryptophan, this is likely a read error. Because the CDR3's place on the DNA is in doubt, the DNA is left out and the CDR3 is given as listed by TCRdb. V gene TRBV7-2 combines with J gene TRBJ1-6. The CDR3 spans 13 amino acids, including both terminal residues. Germline CDR1 reads SGHTA; CDR2 reads FQGNSA. The CDR3 loop is CASSTLGGATVQL.

The chain combines TRBV9 with TRBJ2-3; 7 bases are shared with TRBD1. After removal of 4 bases from V and 4 bases from J, the junction contained 12 bases not matched to a gene. The length of the CDR3 is 16 residues. CDR1 SGDLS and CDR2 YYNGEE come from the germline V gene. The CDR3 region has the DNA TGTGCCAGCAGCTATGACACAGGGGAAAAGGCAGATACGCAGTATTTT. Its translation is CASSYDTGEKADTQYF.

This chain connects TRBV30 to TRBJ2-7, with TRBD2 identical over 7 bases. From germline, CDR1 is GTSNPN and CDR2 SVGIG (reference sequence). CDR3 length equals 12 residues. After removal of 5 bases from V and 6 bases from J, the junction contained 7 bases not matched to a gene. The chain's CDR3 is CAWDPTGGEQYF. CDR3 DNA sequence: TGTGCCTGGGATCCCACGGGGGGCGAGCAGTACTTC.

The rearrangement links TRBV21-1 to TRBJ2-3; TRBD1 was called by the table and not checked on the DNA. TRBV21-1 is shown as a pseudogene. This CDR3 region has 17 residues. The CDR3 region has the DNA TGTGCCAGCAGCAAAGATGTCGAAAGGGGCCTTTCGGTGACGCAGTATTTT. It is translated as CASSKDVERGLSVTQYF.

V gene TRBV10-3 combines with J gene TRBJ1-1, with D possibly matching TRBD1 (6 bases). This CDR3 has 17 amino acids. The V end lost 0 bases, the J end lost 5 bases, and 19 bases lay between the germline ends. Germline V lookup: CDR1 ENHRY, CDR2 SYGVKD. The CDR3 here is CAISESTPGARLTEAFF. CDR3 coding DNA: TGTGCCATCAGTGAGTCGACTCCAGGGGCTAGATTAACTGAAGCTTTCTTT.

This sequence joins TRBV11-2 and TRBJ2-5; D perhaps matches TRBD2 (5 bases). V shed 2 bases and J shed 2 bases, with 9 bases lying between them. Germline CDR1 reads SGHAT; CDR2 reads FQNNGV. The CDR3 is 14 amino acids. The CDR3 DNA reads TGTGCCAGCAGCTTATTAAGCGGACAAGAGACCCAGTACTTC. It is translated as CASSLLSGQETQYF.

The rearrangement joins TRBV5-1 to TRBJ2-2; D not resolved. The CDR3 sequence is 14 residues long. The V end lost 3 bases, the J end lost 4 bases, and 10 bases lay between the germline ends. Per the germline V gene, CDR1 is SGHRS and CDR2 is YFSETQ. Here the CDR3 DNA reads TGCGCCAGCAGCTCCAACCCTAGCACCGGGGAGCTGTTTTTT. This sequence encodes CASSSNPSTGELFF.

This chain uses TRBV4-3 with TRBJ2-5; D is unclear. The J call may be faulty, since TRBJ2-7 better matches the DNA end. The CDR3 extends over 16 amino acids. Germline values: CDR1 LGHNA, CDR2 YSLEER. CDR3 bases: TGCGCCAGCAGCCAAGATCGTAGAAATCCAATCTACGAGCAGTACTTC. As protein: CASSQDRRNPIYEQYF.